In this sample, the clone carrying this T cell receptor (beta chain) turned up a few times. Investigators prepared the TCR beta libraries by applying iRepertoire HTBI primers and Arm-PCR of CDR3 regions. MiXCR, run by TCRdb on the multiplex PCR reads, gives a single entry per CDR3 protein. The sample lists about 610,000 distinct CDR3 sequences, about 16% occurring once. These data are taken from a study of regulatory T cells in long-lasting Graves disease. The sample's time point: newly diagnosed GD, antithyroid drugs for less than 3 months. RNA from PBMCs was the source of the TCR library. Diagnosis followed American Thyroid Association guidelines for Graves' disease. These data also featured in a second study, about T cells in Graves' hyperthyroidism and ophthalmopathy. That publication notes: A set of HTBI primers served as the primers for a first-round RT-PCR of the TCR CDR3. Stable hyperthyroidism was separated from ophthalmopathy by a model based on 13 V-J features.

The source was peripheral blood mononuclear cells (PBMCs), collected at new diagnosis, from a patient treated with antithyroid drugs. The source is a man between 18 and 29 years old with Graves disease.

The CDR3 nucleotides are TGTGCCAGCAGCCCCGGGACTTTAGTCAATCAGCCCCAGCATTTT. This encodes CASSPGTLVNQPQHF. This rearrangement joins TRBV27 to TRBJ1-5, with D perhaps TRBD1 (5 bases). Germline V gene data show CDR1 as MNHEY and CDR2 as SMNVEV (reference sequence). Trimming stripped 6 bases from V and 3 bases from J, with 15 bases between. CDR3 length: 15 amino acids.